The TCR beta chain under discussion was sequenced for a study of graft-versus-host responses after intestinal transplantation. Study overall: Each of the recipients got a multivisceral, liver-intestinal, or isolated intestinal transplant. For around 3 years after anti-thymocyte globulin induction, all recipients took tacrolimus and steroids. Study results and caveats: Patients who carried graft-donor T cell macrochimerism also had high graft-versus-host to host-versus-graft clonal ratios in their allografts.

With respect to this clone: Its antigen remains unknown.

Data came from immunoSEQ multiplex PCR; TCRdb stores just in-frame clones and leaves some out. This table has some 70,000 clones, approximately 92% appearing once. The V end was cut by 6 bases, the J end by 8 bases, with 22 bases between. Germline CDR1 is ENHRY and CDR2 is SYGVKD. This CDR3 region has 15 residues. This sequence joins TRBV10-3 and TRBJ1-2; D gene ambiguous. The receptor was isolated from a human patient who received an intestinal transplant, so some T cells may come from the graft donor. The specimen comprised bone marrow, sampled 700 to 850 days after intestinal transplantation. In DNA form, the CDR3 reads TGTGCCATCAGAGAAAACTTTGGACCCGCTACAGGCTACACCTTC. Translating gives CAIRENFGPATGYTF.